The rows below give T cell receptor beta chains drawn from one sample of a study of PD-1 blockade in classical Hodgkin lymphoma. The table came from immunoSEQ multiplex PCR; TCRdb's copy has only in-frame clones and leaves some out. The top ten clones hold about 20% of a sample with approximately 26,000 clones, 81% of them seen once. The specimen comprised peripheral blood mononuclear cells (PBMCs), sampled before the second cycle of nivolumab. These receptors were obtained from a human donor with classical Hodgkin lymphoma. Both conserved end residues are part of each CDR3. A D gene is named only where the DNA matches it firmly. Rows may omit the clone size; those that give it use once, few, many or a size class.

V	J	size	D	DNA	CDR3
TRBV28	TRBJ2-1	once	.	TGTGCCAGCACCCATGGGGATGAGCAGTTCTTC	CASTHGDEQFF
TRBV27	TRBJ2-5	.	.	TGTGCCAGCAGTTTAACAGGGATAGGGCAGGAGACCCAGTACTTC	CASSLTGIGQETQYF
TRBV19	TRBJ2-2	.	.	TGTGCCAGCCCAGGGGGGCGAGGGGGCGACACCGGGGAGCTGTTTTTT	CASPGGRGGDTGELFF
TRBV19	TRBJ1-3	.	.	TGTGCCAGTAGTTGGACCGAAAGCTCTGGAAACACCATATATTTT	CASSWTESSGNTIYF
TRBV6-5	TRBJ2-4	.	.	TGTGCCAGCGGGCCCGGGAATAACATTCAGTACTTC	CASGPGNNIQYF
TRBV10-3	TRBJ2-5	.	TRBD2	TGTGCCATCAGTGGGTCGGGACTAGCGGGAAAACAGGTGACCCAGTACTTC	CAISGSGLAGKQVTQYF
TRBV7-9	TRBJ2-5	.	TRBD1	TGTGCCAGCAGTCGCCAGGCGGGGACAGGGGAAGAGACCCAGTACTTC	CASSRQAGTGEETQYF
TRBV2	TRBJ1-2	.	TRBD1	TGTGCCAGCACTCAGACGTCAGGGGGCGGTGGCTACACCTTC	CASTQTSGGGGYTF
TRBV15	TRBJ2-7	.	.	TGTGCCACCAGCCCGCGTCGTGGGCCCGAGCAGTACTTC	CATSPRRGPEQYF
TRBV28	TRBJ1-2	.	.	TGTGCCAGCAGTTTATCTGTTGCGGCGGGTTCGGCGAGCTACACCTTC	CASSLSVAAGSASYTF
TRBV7-3	TRBJ2-5	few	.	TGTGCCAGCAGCCGCGGGGTACGGGAGACCCAGTACTTC	CASSRGVRETQYF
TRBV4-2	TRBJ2-5	.	TRBD2	TGTGCCAGCAGCAAAACTAGCGCTTTCTTCCAAGAGACCCAGTACTTC	CASSKTSAFFQETQYF
TRBV5-1	TRBJ2-2	.	.	TGCGCCAGCAAAACGAGCGATACCGGGGAGCTGTTTTTT	CASKTSDTGELFF
TRBV6-5	TRBJ2-3	.	.	TGTGCCAGCAGTTGGCGACAGAGCACAGATACGCAGTATTTT	CASSWRQSTDTQYF
TRBV10-3	TRBJ1-1	few	.	TGTGCCATCAGTGTAGGTGGCAGGGGAGCCGCTGAAGCTTTCTTT	CAISVGGRGAAEAFF
TRBV7-8	TRBJ2-7	.	.	TGTGCCAGCAGCTTACGAAAGGGGGGAGGTTTGTACTTC	CASSLRKGGGLYF
TRBV4-1	TRBJ2-7	.	.	TGCGCCAGCAGCCAAGGGTCCACCTCTCTCTACGAGCAGTACTTC	CASSQGSTSLYEQYF
TRBV28	TRBJ1-2	once	TRBD1	TGTGCCAGCAGAACGACAGGGAGCTATGGCTACACCTTC	CASRTTGSYGYTF
TRBV6-5	TRBJ1-2	.	TRBD1	TGTGCCAGCAGTTCCGGGACAGGCCTTTATTTGAACACCTTC	CASSSGTGLYLNTF
TRBV2	TRBJ2-7	.	.	TGTGCCAGCCTTAAAGAGACAGAAAGTTACGAGCAGTACTTC	CASLKETESYEQYF
TRBV5-6	TRBJ2-1	.	.	TGTGCCAGCAGCTTCTCAGGGCGCTACAATGAGCAGTTCTTC	CASSFSGRYNEQFF
TRBV30	TRBJ1-2	.	.	TGTGCCTGGATGGGGGATGGCTACACCTTC	CAWMGDGYTF
TRBV16	TRBJ1-5	.	.	TGTGCCAGCAGCCGAGCCCGGCCTGCGGGTGGCAATCAGCCCCAGCATTTT	CASSRARPAGGNQPQHF
TRBV28	TRBJ1-5	.	.	TGTGCCAGCAGTTTATTCGATGTTTACGGTAATAGTCCGGTTGAGCCCCAGCATTTT	CASSLFDVYGNSPVEPQHF
TRBV19	TRBJ2-3	.	.	TGTGCCAGTAGTATAGAAGGGGTGGCAGATACGCAGTATTTT	CASSIEGVADTQYF
TRBV19	TRBJ1-2	.	.	TGTGCCAGTAGTATAACAGAAAGTTACTATGGCTACACCTTC	CASSITESYYGYTF
TRBV28	TRBJ2-1	.	TRBD2	TGTGCCAGCAGAGCTAGCGGGAGGGCCGACTCTGAGCAGTTCTTC	CASRASGRADSEQFF
TRBV18	TRBJ1-6	.	.	TGTGCCAGCTCACCCCTGGAGGCCAGGGATTCACCCCTCCACTTT	CASSPLEARDSPLHF
TRBV5-1	TRBJ2-7	.	.	TGCGCCAGCAGCTTGGACTGGGAAGCCTACGAGCAGTACTTC	CASSLDWEAYEQYF
TRBV11-3	TRBJ2-3	.	.	TGTGCCAGTTTGACAGCTAGCACAGATACGCAGTATTTT	CASLTASTDTQYF
TRBV25-1	TRBJ2-1	.	.	TGTGCCAGCAGTGAATATGGGGACTTTCCCTACAATGAGCAGTTCTTC	CASSEYGDFPYNEQFF
TRBV4-2	TRBJ1-4	.	TRBD1	TGTGCCAGCAGCCATTCGGACAGGGGGCTGGCTAATGAAAAACTGTTTTTT	CASSHSDRGLANEKLFF
TRBV10-2	TRBJ1-5	.	.	TGCGCCAGCAGTGAGTTGAGACAGGCGAGCAATCAGCCCCAGCATTTT	CASSELRQASNQPQHF
TRBV7-9	TRBJ2-4	.	TRBD1	TGTGCCAGCAGCCCCAGGACAGGGACAAACATTCAGTACTTC	CASSPRTGTNIQYF
TRBV9	TRBJ2-3	few	TRBD1	TGTGCCAGCAGCCCTAAGATGGGGACAGGGGGAGTTAATACGCAGTATTTT	CASSPKMGTGGVNTQYF